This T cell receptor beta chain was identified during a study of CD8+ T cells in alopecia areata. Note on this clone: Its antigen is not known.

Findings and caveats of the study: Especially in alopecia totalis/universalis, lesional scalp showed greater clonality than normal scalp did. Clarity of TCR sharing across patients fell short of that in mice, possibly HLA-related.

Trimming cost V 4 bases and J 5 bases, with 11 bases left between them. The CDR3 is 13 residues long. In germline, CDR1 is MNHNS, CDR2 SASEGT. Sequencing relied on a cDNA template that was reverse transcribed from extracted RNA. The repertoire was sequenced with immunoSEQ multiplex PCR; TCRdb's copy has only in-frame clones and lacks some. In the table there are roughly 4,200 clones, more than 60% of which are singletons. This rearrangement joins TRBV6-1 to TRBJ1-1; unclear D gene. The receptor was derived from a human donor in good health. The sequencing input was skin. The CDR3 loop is CASSGAVRTEAFF. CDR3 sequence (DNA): TGTGCCAGCAGTGGGGCAGTCCGGACTGAAGCTTTCTTT.